The sample holds many counts of the clone carrying this TCR beta chain. This sample stems from a study of blood T cell repertoires in COVID-19. Study in general: Samples came from the United States, Italy and Spain, spanning acute and convalescent COVID-19. The cDNA or gDNA used as material had been derived from T cells, B-cell-depleted T cells, or PBMCs.

The authors' processing: Reference gene primer amplification gave nucleated cell count estimates. Generated by immunoSEQ multiplex PCR, the TCRdb table keeps only in-frame clones and is missing some. That table is the source of V, J and clone size, and D and trimming were worked out from the DNA. The sample records roughly 85,000 clones, 86% being singletons. The CDR3 has 13 residues. V shed 6 bases, J shed 8 bases, and the junction held 6 bases outside the gene matches. The V gene's germline CDR1 is LNHDA and CDR2 SQIVND (reference sequence). The chain joins TRBV19 to TRBJ2-7; 11 positions agree with TRBD2. The sequenced material came from peripheral blood. This sequence originates from a man in his fifties with active or convalescent COVID-19. CDR3 DNA: TGTGCCAGTAGCACTAGCGGGAGCCCACAGCAGTACTTC. Its protein product is CASSTSGSPQQYF.